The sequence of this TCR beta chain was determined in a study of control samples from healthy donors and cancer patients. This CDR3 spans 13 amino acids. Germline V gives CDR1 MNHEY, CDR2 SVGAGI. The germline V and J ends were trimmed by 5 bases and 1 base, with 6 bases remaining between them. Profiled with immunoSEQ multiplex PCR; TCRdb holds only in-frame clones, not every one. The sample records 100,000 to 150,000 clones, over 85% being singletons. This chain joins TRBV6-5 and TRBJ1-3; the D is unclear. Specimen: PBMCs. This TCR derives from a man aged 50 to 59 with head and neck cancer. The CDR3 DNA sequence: TGTGCCAGCAGTCAAACTTCTGGAAACACCATATATTTT. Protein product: CASSQTSGNTIYF.